Listed below are T cell receptor beta chains from one sample, sequenced in a study of OX40 agonist ivuxolimab in advanced cancers. Libraries were prepared by immunoSEQ multiplex PCR; TCRdb keeps only in-frame clonotypes and omits some of them. This table holds about 71,000 clones, approximately 94% found once. This sample comprised CD4+ or CD8+ T cells sorted from blood, obtained in a trial of the OX40 agonist ivuxolimab. These receptors all come from an adult with an advanced solid tumor such as melanoma, head and neck, liver or kidney cancer. The CDR3 runs from the conserved cysteine through the conserved F or W. A D gene is named only where the DNA matches it firmly. Rows may omit the clone size; those that give it use once, few, many or a size class.

size,V,D,J,length,CDR3,DNA
.,TRBV29-1,TRBD2,TRBJ2-1,13,CSVDTSGPNEQFF,TGCAGCGTTGATACTAGCGGACCCAATGAGCAGTTCTTC
.,TRBV27,.,TRBJ1-1,16,CASSLLGEGVGTEAFF,TGTGCCAGCAGTTTGCTGGGAGAGGGCGTCGGCACTGAAGCTTTCTTT
.,TRBV7-8,.,TRBJ1-3,16,CASSAWTADFGNTIYF,TGTGCCAGCAGCGCCTGGACAGCCGATTTTGGAAACACCATATATTTT
.,TRBV7-2,.,TRBJ1-2,15,CASSLGPAPFYGYTF,TGTGCCAGCAGCTTAGGTCCTGCACCGTTTTATGGCTACACCTTC
.,TRBV7-9,.,TRBJ2-7,14,CASSLGQANYEQYF,TGTGCCAGCAGCTTAGGGCAGGCCAACTACGAGCAGTACTTC
.,TRBV9,.,TRBJ2-3,15,CASSVDLGSTDTQYF,TGTGCCAGCAGCGTAGATCTAGGGAGCACAGATACGCAGTATTTT
few,TRBV7-9,.,TRBJ1-2,16,CASSAPQEHYVDGYTF,TGTGCCAGCAGCGCCCCACAGGAACACTATGTTGATGGCTACACCTTC
.,TRBV5-6,.,TRBJ1-2,17,CASSLRPSFLANYGYTF,TGTGCCAGCAGCTTGCGGCCTTCTTTCCTCGCTAACTATGGCTACACCTTC
.,TRBV28,.,TRBJ1-4,12,CASSLEGEKLFF,TGTGCCAGCAGTCTGGAGGGGGAAAAACTGTTTTTT
.,TRBV7-2,.,TRBJ2-7,16,CASSLINLSRYYEQYF,TGTGCCAGCAGCCTCATAAACCTAAGCCGTTACTACGAGCAGTACTTC
.,TRBV6-6,TRBD2,TRBJ2-1,16,CASSGGLAAAYNEQFF,TGTGCCAGCAGTGGGGGACTAGCGGCTGCCTACAATGAGCAGTTCTTC
.,TRBV4-2,.,TRBJ2-5,14,CASSQEASQETQYF,TGTGCCAGCAGCCAAGAGGCGTCCCAAGAGACCCAGTACTTC
.,TRBV4-3,.,TRBJ1-5,15,CASSQDTGVSLPQHF,TGCGCCAGCAGCCAAGATACCGGGGTTTCTCTGCCCCAGCATTTT
.,TRBV29-1,.,TRBJ2-7,11,CSVRRGTEQYF,TGCAGCGTTCGTCGGGGAACCGAGCAGTACTTC
.,TRBV29-1,TRBD2,TRBJ2-7,15,CSVERGSGGPYEQYF,TGCAGCGTTGAGAGGGGGTCGGGAGGGCCCTACGAGCAGTACTTC
.,TRBV9,.,TRBJ2-7,17,CASSVGAVTGIHYEQYF,TGTGCCAGCAGCGTAGGAGCAGTAACAGGGATCCACTACGAGCAGTACTTC
.,TRBV2,TRBD2,TRBJ2-1,16,CASSEIGGRPYNEQFF,TGTGCCAGCAGTGAAATAGGCGGGAGACCCTACAATGAGCAGTTCTTC
.,TRBV6-6,TRBD1,TRBJ2-1,16,CASSTPRQGSYNEQFF,TGTGCCAGCAGTACGCCCCGACAGGGCTCCTACAATGAGCAGTTCTTC
.,TRBV19,.,TRBJ2-7,15,CASSMGHLGSYEQYF,TGTGCCAGTAGTATGGGGCATTTAGGGTCCTACGAGCAGTACTTC
.,TRBV6-5,.,TRBJ2-3,13,CARKLDSTDTQYF,TGTGCCAGGAAACTAGATAGCACAGATACGCAGTATTTT
.,TRBV13,.,TRBJ1-6,16,CASSLASGQVDSPLHF,TGTGCCAGCAGCTTGGCCTCCGGACAAGTGGATTCACCCCTCCACTTT
.,TRBV5-6,.,TRBJ1-2,15,CASSLGHNRNYGYTF,TGTGCCAGCAGCCTTGGACATAACCGTAACTATGGCTACACCTTC